There are many counts of the clone carrying this T cell receptor beta chain. The target antigen is unknown. Reverse transcription of roughly 0.5 ug total RNA with a constant-region primer produced TCR beta cDNA. Generation of the TCR beta libraries relied on three nested multiplex PCR rounds using slightly modified ARM-PCR. Investigators reported that the first two PCR rounds, at roughly 10 cycles each, used TRBV1-TRBV30 forward primers with a C-beta reverse primer. TCRdb analysed the multiplex PCR reads with MiXCR anew, one entry per CDR3 protein. The profile covers hundreds of thousands of distinct CDR3 sequences, with around three fifths appearing a single time and over 15% taken by the ten largest. J lost 7 bases, V lost 5 bases, and 7 bases had no gene match. This CDR3 contains 14 residues. The entry originates in a study of tumor-infiltrating lymphocytes in primary liver carcinoma. Study as a whole: Roughly 3.65 to 7.5 million productive TCRbeta reads were obtained per sample, with similar numbers across tissue types.

Germline DNA was also extracted, and blood RNA derived from unsorted whole blood. These patients lived with chronic HBV infection and had never been treated. Whole-study results and caveats: A significantly higher top-250-clone fraction was found in tumors than in blood (p = 0.039). Owing to bulk unsorted samples, no comparison was made between CD4+ and CD8+ repertoires.

V and J are TRBV12-3 or TRBV12-4 and TRBJ1-5, with 8 bases lining up with TRBD1. This TCR was recovered from a woman between 25 and 40 years old with primary liver carcinoma and hepatitis B virus infection. Sequencing input: peripheral blood. DNA of the CDR3: TGTGCCAGCAGTCAGGACAGGGCAAGGCAGCCCCAGCATTTT. Protein product: CASSQDRARQPQHF.